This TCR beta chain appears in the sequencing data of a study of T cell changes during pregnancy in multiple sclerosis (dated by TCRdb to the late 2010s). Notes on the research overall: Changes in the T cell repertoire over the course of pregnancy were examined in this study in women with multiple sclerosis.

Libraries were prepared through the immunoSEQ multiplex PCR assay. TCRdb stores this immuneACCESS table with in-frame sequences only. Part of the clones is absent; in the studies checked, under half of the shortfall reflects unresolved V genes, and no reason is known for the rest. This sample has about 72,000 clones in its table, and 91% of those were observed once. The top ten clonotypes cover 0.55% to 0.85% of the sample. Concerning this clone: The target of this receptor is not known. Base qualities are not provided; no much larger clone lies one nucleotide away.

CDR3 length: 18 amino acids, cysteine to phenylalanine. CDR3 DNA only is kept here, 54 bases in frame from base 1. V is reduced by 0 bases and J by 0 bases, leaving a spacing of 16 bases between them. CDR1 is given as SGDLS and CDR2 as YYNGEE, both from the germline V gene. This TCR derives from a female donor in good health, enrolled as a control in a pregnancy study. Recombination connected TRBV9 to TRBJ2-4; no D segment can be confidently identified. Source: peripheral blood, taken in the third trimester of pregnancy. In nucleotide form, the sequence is TGTGCCAGCAGCGTAGGACTGGAAGAGGCATTAGCCAAAAACATTCAGTACTTC. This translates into CASSVGLEEALAKNIQYF. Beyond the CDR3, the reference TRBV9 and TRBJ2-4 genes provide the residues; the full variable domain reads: DSGVTQTPKHLITATGQRVTLRCSPRSGDLSVYWYQQSLDQGLQFLIQYYNGEERAKGNILERFSAQQFPDLHSELNLSSLELGDSALYFCASSVGLEEALAKNIQYFGAGTRLSVL.